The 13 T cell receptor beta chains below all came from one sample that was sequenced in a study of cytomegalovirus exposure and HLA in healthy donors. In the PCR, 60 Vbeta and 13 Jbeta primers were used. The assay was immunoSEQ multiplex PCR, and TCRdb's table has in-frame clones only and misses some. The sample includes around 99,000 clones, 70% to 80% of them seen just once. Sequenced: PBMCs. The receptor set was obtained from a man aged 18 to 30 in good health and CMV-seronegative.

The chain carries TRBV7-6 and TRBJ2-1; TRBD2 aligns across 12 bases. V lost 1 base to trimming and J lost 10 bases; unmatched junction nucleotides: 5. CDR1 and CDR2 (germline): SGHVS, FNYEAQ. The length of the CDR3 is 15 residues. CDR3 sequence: CASSLDRTSGVEQFF. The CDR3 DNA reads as TGTGCCAGCAGCTTAGATCGGACTAGCGGGGTAGAGCAGTTCTTC.

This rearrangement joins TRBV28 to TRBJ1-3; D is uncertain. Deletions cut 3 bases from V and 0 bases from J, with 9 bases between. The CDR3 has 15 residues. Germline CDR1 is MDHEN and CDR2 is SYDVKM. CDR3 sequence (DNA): TGTGCCAGCAGTTTCACGGCGGCCTCTGGAAACACCATATATTTT. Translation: CASSFTAASGNTIYF. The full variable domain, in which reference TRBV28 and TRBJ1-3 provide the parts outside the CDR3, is DVKVTQSSRYLVKRTGEKVFLECVQDMDHENMFWYRQDPGLGLRLIYFSYDVKMKEKGDIPEGYSVSREKKERFSLILESASTNQTSMYLCASSFTAASGNTIYFGEGSWLTVV.

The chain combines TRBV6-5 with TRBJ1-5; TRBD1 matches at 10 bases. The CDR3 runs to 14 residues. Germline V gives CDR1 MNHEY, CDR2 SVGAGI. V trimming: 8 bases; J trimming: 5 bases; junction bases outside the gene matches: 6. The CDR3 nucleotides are TGTGCCAGCGGACAGGGGGGGGAGCATCAGCCCCAGCATTTT. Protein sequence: CASGQGGEHQPQHF.

CDR3 amino acids: CASSYIGQGNYEQYF. Here the CDR3 DNA reads TGTGCCAGCAGCTATATTGGACAGGGGAACTACGAGCAGTACTTC. The chain joins TRBV13 to TRBJ2-7, with 9 bases matching TRBD1. The CDR3 totals 15 residues. Germline-derived CDR1 and CDR2 are PRHDT and FYEKMQ (reference sequence). V lost 4 bases to trimming and J lost 3 bases; unmatched junction nucleotides: 7.

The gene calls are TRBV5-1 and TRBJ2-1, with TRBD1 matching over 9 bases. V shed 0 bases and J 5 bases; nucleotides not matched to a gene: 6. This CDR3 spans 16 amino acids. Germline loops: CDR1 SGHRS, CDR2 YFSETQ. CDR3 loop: CASSLGMGQGNNEQFF. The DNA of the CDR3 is TGCGCCAGCAGCTTGGGGATGGGACAGGGTAACAATGAGCAGTTCTTC.

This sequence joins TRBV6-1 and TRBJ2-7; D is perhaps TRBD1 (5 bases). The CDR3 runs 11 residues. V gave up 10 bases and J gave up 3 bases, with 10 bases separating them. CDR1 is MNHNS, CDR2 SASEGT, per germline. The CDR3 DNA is TGTGCCACTGACAGCGACTACGAGCAGTACTTC. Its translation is CATDSDYEQYF.

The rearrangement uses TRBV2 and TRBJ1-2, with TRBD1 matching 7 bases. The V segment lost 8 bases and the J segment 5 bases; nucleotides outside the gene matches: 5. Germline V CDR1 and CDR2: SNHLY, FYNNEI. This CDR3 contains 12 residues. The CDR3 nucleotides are TGTGCCAGCGGGGACAGTCTTTATGGCTACACCTTC. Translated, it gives CASGDSLYGYTF.

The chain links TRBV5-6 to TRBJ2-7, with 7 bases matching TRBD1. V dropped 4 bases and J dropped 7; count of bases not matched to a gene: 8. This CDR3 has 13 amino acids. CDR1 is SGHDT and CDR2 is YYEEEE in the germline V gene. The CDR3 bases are TGTGCCAGCAGCCCGAAGACAGGGTTGGAGCAGTACTTC. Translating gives CASSPKTGLEQYF.

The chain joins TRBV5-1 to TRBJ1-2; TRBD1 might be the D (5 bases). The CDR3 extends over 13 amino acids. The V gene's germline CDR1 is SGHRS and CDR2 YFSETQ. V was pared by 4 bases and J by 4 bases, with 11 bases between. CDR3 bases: TGCGCCAGCAGCGTCGGGGACTCCTATGGCTACACCTTC. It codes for CASSVGDSYGYTF.

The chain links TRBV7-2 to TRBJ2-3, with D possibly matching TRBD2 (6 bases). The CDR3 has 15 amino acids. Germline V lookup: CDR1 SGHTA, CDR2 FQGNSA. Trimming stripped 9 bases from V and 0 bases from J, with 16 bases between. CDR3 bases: TGTGCCAGTAGGGATGGCGGGGTTAGCACAGATACGCAGTATTTT. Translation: CASRDGGVSTDTQYF.

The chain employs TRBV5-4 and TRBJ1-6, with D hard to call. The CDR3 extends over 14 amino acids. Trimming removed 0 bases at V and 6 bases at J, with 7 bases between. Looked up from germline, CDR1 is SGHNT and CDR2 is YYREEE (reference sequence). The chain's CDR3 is CASSLAVVNSPLHF. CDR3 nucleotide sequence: TGTGCCAGCAGCTTGGCGGTCGTTAATTCACCCCTCCACTTT.

CDR3 DNA: TGTGCCAGCAGCCAAGATTCTCCGGGGGGGGCTTGGTCAGAGCAGTACTTC. This encodes CASSQDSPGGAWSEQYF. J is TRBJ2-4 and V is TRBV4-2; TRBD2 matches 8 bases. The V gene's germline CDR1 is LGHNA and CDR2 YNFKEQ. V shed 0 bases and J 13 bases; nucleotides not matched to a gene: 17. The CDR3 has 17 amino acids.

The CDR3 sequence is CASRKRTGFTGELFF. CDR3 nucleotides: TGTGCCAGTAGGAAGAGGACAGGCTTTACCGGGGAGCTGTTTTTT. The chain employs TRBV19 and TRBJ2-2; 7 bases line up with TRBD1. Germline V gene data show CDR1 as LNHDA and CDR2 as SQIVND (reference sequence). This CDR3 has 15 amino acids. The V and J ends lost 6 bases and 5 bases, in that order; junction bases with no gene match: 9.